This T cell receptor (beta chain) was recovered during a study of T cells after yellow fever vaccination. A single record per CDR3 protein comes from TCRdb applying MiXCR to the 5' RACE reads. Of around 70,000 distinct CDR3 sequences listed, approximately 7% were seen once; the top ten hold roughly 33%. Germline V lookup: CDR1 LGHNA, CDR2 YSLEER. This CDR3 region has 19 residues. Trimming pared 3 bases from V and 1 base from J, leaving 21 bases between. The sequencing used CD8+ T cells sorted from PBMCs, collected about 5 days after the first yellow fever vaccination. The rearrangement links TRBV4-3 to TRBJ2-2, with D tentatively TRBD2 (6 bases). The TCR was taken from a man aged 18-30 years who received the YFV17D yellow fever vaccine. CDR3 nucleotides: TGCGCCAGCAGCCAGCCTCTAGACGGGGACTCGCAGAACACCGGGGAGCTGTTTTTT. It yields the protein CASSQPLDGDSQNTGELFF.